The sequence of this T cell receptor beta chain was determined in a study of blood T cells in healthy people across ages. General study findings and limits: It was the long-lived donors that had more naive CD4+ cells and higher diversity than aged donors.

This clonotype was recorded a few times. The antigen is undetermined. The individuals who served as donors were healthy Caucasians living in Russia, aged about 6 to 95. The use of a sample-barcoded 5' primer and a J-beta primer mix characterized a second PCR of about 7 to 12 cycles. Each sample yielded at least 3 million CDR3-containing paired-end reads. TCRdb itself ran the 5' RACE reads through MiXCR, one entry per CDR3 protein. The sample lists about 640,000 distinct CDR3 sequences; 45% to 65% were seen once. CDR3 size: 16 residues. Trimming removed 6 bases at V and 3 bases at J, with 24 bases between. Germline-derived CDR1 and CDR2 are DFQATT and SNEGSKA (reference sequence).

Sequencing was carried out using blood. This clonotype was sampled from a man aged 55-75 years in good health. The chain uses TRBV20-1 and TRBJ2-7; the D gene is possibly TRBD1 (7 bases). CDR3 in DNA: TGCAGTGCCCCGGGGGCAGGGGGAATTCAAAGCTACGAGCAGTACTTC. It translates to CSAPGAGGIQSYEQYF.